This T cell receptor beta chain appears in the sequencing data of a study of response to subunit inactivated influenza vaccine (dated by TCRdb to 2016 to 2018). Regarding the study in general: Deep quantitative profiling of the T cell receptor repertoire was used in the study to follow responses to a trivalent subunit inactivated influenza vaccine. Overall study results and their limits: It was suggested by the authors that each seasonal influenza vaccination may recruit only a limited number of new T cells.

Library preparation was by RT-PCR. The instrument was an Illumina HiSeq 2500. TCRdb passed the public sequencing reads through fastp at Q25 and MiXCR, retaining productive beta sequences. Rows with a matching CDR3 protein are joined into one entry that keeps the most common DNA and genes. The table for this sample lists 150,000 to 200,000 distinct CDR3 sequences; roughly 10% of them were counted only once. The ten largest make up about a third of the sample. From cysteine to phenylalanine, the CDR3 is 15 amino acids long. The kept DNA is CDR3 alone, 45 bases in frame from the first base. The CDR1 and CDR2 encoded by the germline V gene are SGHVS and FQNEAQ. Trimming takes 5 bases off V and 0 bases off J; junction bases not matched to a gene: 6. This clonotype appeared many times. What antigen it recognizes has not been identified. No much larger clonotype is one base removed from it; base qualities were not supplied.

This specimen consisted of CD8+ T cells sorted from PBMCs, obtained approximately 25 months after vaccination. The chain joins TRBV7-8 to TRBJ1-1, with 7 junctional bases fitting TRBD1. This clonotype was sampled from a man in his fifties or sixties who received an inactivated influenza vaccine. Donor details come from another sample of the same person, matched by shared clones. Here the CDR3 is given as CASSPLRGVNTEAFF. The base sequence is TGTGCCAGCAGCCCCCTCAGGGGGGTGAACACTGAAGCTTTCTTT.